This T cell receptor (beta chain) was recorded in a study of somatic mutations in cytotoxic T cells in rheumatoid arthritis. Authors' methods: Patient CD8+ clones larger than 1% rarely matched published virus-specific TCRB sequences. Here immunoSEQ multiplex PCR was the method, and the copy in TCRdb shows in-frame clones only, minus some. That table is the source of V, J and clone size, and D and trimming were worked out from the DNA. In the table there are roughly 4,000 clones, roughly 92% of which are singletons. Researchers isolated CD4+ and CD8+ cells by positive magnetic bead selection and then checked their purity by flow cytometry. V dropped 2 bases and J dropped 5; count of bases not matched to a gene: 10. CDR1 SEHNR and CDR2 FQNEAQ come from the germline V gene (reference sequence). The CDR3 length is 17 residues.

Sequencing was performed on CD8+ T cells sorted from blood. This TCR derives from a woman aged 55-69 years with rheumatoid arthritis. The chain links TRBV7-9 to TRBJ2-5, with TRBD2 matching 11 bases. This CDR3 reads CASSLRGTSGSSETQYF. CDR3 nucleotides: TGTGCCAGCAGCTTACGGGGTACTAGCGGGAGCTCGGAGACCCAGTACTTC.